Following are 3 T cell receptor beta chains from one sample sequenced in a study of CD8+CD57+ T cells in acquired aplastic anemia. Genomic DNA provided the template from which TCR beta VDJ and CDR3 profiles were obtained. Using its own MiXCR run on the reads, TCRdb lists one record per CDR3 protein. Of approximately 65,000 distinct CDR3 sequences in the sample, 45% to 70% were seen once. The sequencing input was sorted CD4+, CD8+, or CD8+CD57+ T cells (not recorded which) from PBMCs. The receptors here all came from a human donor in good health, serving as a control.

This clonotype was observed many times. The V call is TRBV11-2, the J call TRBJ1-6; tentatively, D is TRBD1 (5 bases). The ends were cut back, 4 bases at V and 7 bases at J, with 20 bases in the middle. This CDR3 contains 17 residues. Germline CDR1 is SGHAT and CDR2 is FQNNGV. The chain's CDR3 is CASSSRVSRGGNSPLHF. The CDR3 nucleotides read TGTGCCAGCAGCTCTCGGGTCTCCCGGGGCGGCAATTCACCCCTCCACTTT.

The V call is TRBV19, the J call TRBJ2-2; D is ambiguous. The V gene's germline CDR1 is LNHDA and CDR2 SQIVND (reference sequence). The CDR3 loop spans 14 amino acids. With 4 bases removed from V and 9 bases from J, the gap between germline ends came to 15 bases. CDR3 sequence reads: CASSTPWGRRELFF. The CDR3 coding sequence is TGTGCCAGTAGTACCCCGTGGGGTCGCAGGGAGCTGTTTTTT.

This rearrangement joins TRBV24-1 to TRBJ2-1; the D is unclear. Trimming shortened V by 3 bases and J by 6 bases, and 11 bases separated the two germline ends. In germline, CDR1 is KGHDR, CDR2 SFDVKD. This CDR3 is built from 14 residues. The CDR3 sequence is CATSDRRSCNEQFF. DNA of the CDR3: TGTGCCACCAGTGATCGCCGGAGCTGCAATGAGCAGTTCTTC.